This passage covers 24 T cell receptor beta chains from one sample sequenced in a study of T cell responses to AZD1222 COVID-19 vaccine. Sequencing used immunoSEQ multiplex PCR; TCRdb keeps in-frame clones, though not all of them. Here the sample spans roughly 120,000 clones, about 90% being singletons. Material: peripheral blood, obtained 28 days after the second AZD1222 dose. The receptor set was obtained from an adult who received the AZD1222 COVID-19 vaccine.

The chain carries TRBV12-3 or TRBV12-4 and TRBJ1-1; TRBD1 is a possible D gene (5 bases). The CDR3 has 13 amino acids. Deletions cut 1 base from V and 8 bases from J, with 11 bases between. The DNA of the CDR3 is TGTGCCAGCAGTTTAGTAGATGGGGCGGAAGCTTTCTTT. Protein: CASSLVDGAEAFF.

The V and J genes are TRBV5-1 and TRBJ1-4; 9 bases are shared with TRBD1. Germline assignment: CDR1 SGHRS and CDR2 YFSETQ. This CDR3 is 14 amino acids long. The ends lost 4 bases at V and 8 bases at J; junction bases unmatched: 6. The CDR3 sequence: CASSLTGGDEKLFF. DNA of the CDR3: TGCGCCAGCAGCCTTACAGGGGGCGACGAAAAACTGTTTTTT.

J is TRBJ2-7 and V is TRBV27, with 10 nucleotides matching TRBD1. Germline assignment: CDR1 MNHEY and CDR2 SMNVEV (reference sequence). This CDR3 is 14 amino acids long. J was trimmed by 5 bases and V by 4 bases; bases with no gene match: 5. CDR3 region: CASSSKGQGNEQYF. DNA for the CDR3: TGTGCCAGCAGTTCCAAGGGACAGGGGAACGAGCAGTACTTC.

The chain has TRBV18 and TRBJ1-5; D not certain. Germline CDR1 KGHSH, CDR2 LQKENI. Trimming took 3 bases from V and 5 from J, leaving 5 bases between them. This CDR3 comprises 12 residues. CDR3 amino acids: CASSPRDQPQHF. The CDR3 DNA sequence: TGTGCCAGCTCACCGCGGGATCAGCCCCAGCATTTT.

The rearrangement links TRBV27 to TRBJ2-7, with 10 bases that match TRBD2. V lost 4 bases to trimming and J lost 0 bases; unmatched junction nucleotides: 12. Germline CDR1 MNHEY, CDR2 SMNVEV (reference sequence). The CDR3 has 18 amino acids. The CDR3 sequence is CASSYTPPGLAPSYEQYF. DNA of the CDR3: TGTGCCAGCAGTTATACTCCTCCGGGACTAGCGCCCTCCTACGAGCAGTACTTC.

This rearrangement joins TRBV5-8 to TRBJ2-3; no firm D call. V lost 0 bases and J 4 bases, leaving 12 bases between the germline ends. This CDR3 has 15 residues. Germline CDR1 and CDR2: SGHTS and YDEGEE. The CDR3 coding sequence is TGTGCCAGCAGCTTGGGGGCAGGCTCCCCAGATACGCAGTATTTT. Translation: CASSLGAGSPDTQYF.

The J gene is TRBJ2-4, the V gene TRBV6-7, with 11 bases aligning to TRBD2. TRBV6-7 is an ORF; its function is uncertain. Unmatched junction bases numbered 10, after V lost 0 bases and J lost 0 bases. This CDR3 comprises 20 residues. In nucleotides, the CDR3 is TGTGCCAGCAGTTACTCGGGTTCTAGCGGGGGGACTCTAGCCAAAAACATTCAGTACTTC. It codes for CASSYSGSSGGTLAKNIQYF.

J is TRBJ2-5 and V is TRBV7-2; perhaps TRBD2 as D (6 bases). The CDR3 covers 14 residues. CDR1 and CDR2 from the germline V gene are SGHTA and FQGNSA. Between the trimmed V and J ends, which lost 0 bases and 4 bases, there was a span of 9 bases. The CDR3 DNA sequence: TGTGCCAGCAGCTTAGCGGGGGGACTAGAGACCCAGTACTTC. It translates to CASSLAGGLETQYF.

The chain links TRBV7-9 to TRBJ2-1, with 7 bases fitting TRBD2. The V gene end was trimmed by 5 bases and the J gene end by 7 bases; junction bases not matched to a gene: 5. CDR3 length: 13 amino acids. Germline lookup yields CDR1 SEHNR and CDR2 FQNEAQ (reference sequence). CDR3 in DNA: TGTGCCAGCAGCCCACCCGGGGGGAATGAGCAGTTCTTC. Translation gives CASSPPGGNEQFF.

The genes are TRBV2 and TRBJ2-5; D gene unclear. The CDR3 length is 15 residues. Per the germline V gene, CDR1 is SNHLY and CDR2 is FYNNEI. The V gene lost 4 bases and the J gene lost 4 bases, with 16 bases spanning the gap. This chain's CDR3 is CASSGPGDRAETQYF. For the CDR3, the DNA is TGTGCCAGCAGTGGCCCTGGGGATCGTGCAGAGACCCAGTACTTC. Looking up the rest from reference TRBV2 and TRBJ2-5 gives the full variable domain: EPEVTQTPSHQVTQMGQEVILRCVPISNHLYFYWYRQILGQKVEFLVSFYNNEISEKSEIFDDQFSVERPDGSNFTLKIRSTKLEDSAMYFCASSGPGDRAETQYFGPGTRLLVL.

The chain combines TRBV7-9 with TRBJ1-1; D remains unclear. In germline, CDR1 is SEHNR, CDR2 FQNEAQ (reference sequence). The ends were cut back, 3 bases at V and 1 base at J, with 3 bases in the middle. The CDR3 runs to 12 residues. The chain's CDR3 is CASSFSNTEAFF. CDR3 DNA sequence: TGTGCCAGCAGCTTTTCGAACACTGAAGCTTTCTTT.

As DNA, the CDR3 is TGCAGTGCTAGTCCCGGACTAGTGACCAATGAGCAGTTCTTC. Encoded protein: CSASPGLVTNEQFF. The chain links TRBV20-1 to TRBJ2-1; 7 nucleotides line up with TRBD2. Germline CDR1 reads DFQATT; CDR2 reads SNEGSKA (reference sequence). The CDR3 length is 14 residues. The V and J ends lost 3 bases and 6 bases, in that order; junction bases with no gene match: 8.

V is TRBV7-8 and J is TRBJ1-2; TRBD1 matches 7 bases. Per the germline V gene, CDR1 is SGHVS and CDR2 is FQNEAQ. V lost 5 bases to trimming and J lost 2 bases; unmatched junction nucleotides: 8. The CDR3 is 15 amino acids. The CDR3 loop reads CASSPTGRGNYGYTF. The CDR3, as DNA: TGTGCCAGCAGCCCGACAGGGAGAGGGAACTATGGCTACACCTTC.

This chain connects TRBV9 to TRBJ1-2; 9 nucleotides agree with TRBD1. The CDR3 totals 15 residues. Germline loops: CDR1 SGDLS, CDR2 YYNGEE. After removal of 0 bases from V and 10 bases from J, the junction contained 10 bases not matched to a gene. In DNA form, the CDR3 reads TGTGCCAGCAGCGTAGAACAGGGGGCGACCTACTTCTACACCTTC. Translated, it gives CASSVEQGATYFYTF.

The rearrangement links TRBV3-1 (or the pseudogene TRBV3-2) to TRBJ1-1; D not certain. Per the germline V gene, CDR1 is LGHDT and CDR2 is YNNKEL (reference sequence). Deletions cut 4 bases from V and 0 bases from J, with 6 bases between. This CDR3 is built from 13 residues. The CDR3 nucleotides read TGTGCCAGCAGCCGCCAATTGAACACTGAAGCTTTCTTT. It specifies CASSRQLNTEAFF.

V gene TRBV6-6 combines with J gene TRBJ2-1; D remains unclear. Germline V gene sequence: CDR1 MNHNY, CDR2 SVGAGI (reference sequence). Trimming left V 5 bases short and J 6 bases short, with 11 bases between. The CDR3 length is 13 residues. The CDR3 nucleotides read TGTGCCAGCAGTCTCTATATGGGCAATGAGCAGTTCTTC. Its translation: CASSLYMGNEQFF.

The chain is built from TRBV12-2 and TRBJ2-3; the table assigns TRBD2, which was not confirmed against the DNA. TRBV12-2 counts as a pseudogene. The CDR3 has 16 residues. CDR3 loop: CASRLRTSDRTDTQYF. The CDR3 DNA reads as TGTGCAAGTCGCCTGCGAACTAGCGACCGCACAGATACGCAGTATTTT.

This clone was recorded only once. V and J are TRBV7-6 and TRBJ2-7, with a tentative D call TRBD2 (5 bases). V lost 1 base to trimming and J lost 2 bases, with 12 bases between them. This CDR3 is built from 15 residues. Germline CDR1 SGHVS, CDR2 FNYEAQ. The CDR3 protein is CASSLGASGPYEQYF. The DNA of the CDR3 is TGTGCCAGCAGCTTAGGGGCCAGCGGCCCCTACGAGCAGTACTTC.

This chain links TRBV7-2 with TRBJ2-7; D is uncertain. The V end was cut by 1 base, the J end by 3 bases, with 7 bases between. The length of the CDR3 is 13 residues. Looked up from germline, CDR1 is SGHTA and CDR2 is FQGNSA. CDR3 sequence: CASSLEVSYEQYF. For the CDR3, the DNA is TGTGCCAGCAGCTTAGAGGTCAGCTACGAGCAGTACTTC. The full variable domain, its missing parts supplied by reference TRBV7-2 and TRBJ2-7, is GAGVSQSPSNKVTEKGKDVELRCDPISGHTALYWYRQSLGQGLEFLIYFQGNSAPDKSGLPSDRFSAERTGGSVSTLTIQRTQQEDSAVYLCASSLEVSYEQYFGPGTRLTVT.

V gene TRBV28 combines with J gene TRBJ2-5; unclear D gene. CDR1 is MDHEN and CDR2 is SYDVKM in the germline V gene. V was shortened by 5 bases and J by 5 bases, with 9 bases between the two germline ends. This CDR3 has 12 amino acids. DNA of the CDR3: TGTGCCAGCAGTGGCACTCGGGAGACCCAGTACTTC. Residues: CASSGTRETQYF.

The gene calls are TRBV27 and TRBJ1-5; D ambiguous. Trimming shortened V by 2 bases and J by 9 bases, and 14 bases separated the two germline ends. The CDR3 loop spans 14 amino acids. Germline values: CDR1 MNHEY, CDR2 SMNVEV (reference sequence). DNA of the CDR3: TGTGCCAGCAGTTTACTCCCGCCCATGGGGCCCCAGCATTTT. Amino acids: CASSLLPPMGPQHF.

The CDR3 nucleotides read TGTGCCAGCCGCAAGGGTGCAACTAATGAAAAACTGTTTTTT. This codes for CASRKGATNEKLFF. V is TRBV5-6 and J is TRBJ1-4, with D hard to call. The CDR3 is 14 amino acids. Germline CDR1 is SGHDT and CDR2 is YYEEEE. V was trimmed by 7 bases and J by 0 bases, leaving 10 bases between them.

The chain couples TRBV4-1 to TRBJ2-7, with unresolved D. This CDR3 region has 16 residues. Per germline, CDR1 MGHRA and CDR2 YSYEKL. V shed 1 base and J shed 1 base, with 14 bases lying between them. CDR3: CASSQGYADLSYEQYF. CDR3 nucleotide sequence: TGCGCCAGCAGCCAAGGTTACGCTGACCTATCCTACGAGCAGTACTTC.

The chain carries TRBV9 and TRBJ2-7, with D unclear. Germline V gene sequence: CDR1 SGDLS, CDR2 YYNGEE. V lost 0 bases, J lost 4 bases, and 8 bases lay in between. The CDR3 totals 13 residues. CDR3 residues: CASSVEWHYEQYF. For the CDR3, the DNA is TGTGCCAGCAGCGTAGAGTGGCATTACGAGCAGTACTTC.